The rows below give T cell receptor beta chains drawn from one sample of a study of T cell responses to AZD1222 COVID-19 vaccine. Clones were read by immunoSEQ multiplex PCR, and TCRdb kept only the in-frame ones, dropping some. The table records about 180,000 clones, around 94% of them present only once. The material sequenced was peripheral blood, taken on day 0 of AZD1222 vaccination. These receptor sequences come from an adult in good health. The CDR3 runs from the conserved cysteine through the conserved F or W. The D gene is left open where the match is weak. Some rows have no size entry. The others give once, few or many, or a class for an expanded clone.

D: NA; size: NA; V: TRBV5-6; J: TRBJ1-2; DNA: TGTGCCAGCAGCGGGGACGGGAAGGAGAGCTATGGCTACACCTTC; CDR3: CASSGDGKESYGYTF
D: TRBD1; size: NA; V: TRBV7-6; J: TRBJ2-1; DNA: TGTGCCAGCAGCCGTAGTGGGCCGGACAGGTGGAATGAGCAGTTCTTC; CDR3: CASSRSGPDRWNEQFF
D: NA; size: NA; V: TRBV10-3; J: TRBJ1-2; DNA: TGTGCCATCAGTGAGTCAGGGAACTATGGCTACACCTTC; CDR3: CAISESGNYGYTF
D: NA; size: NA; V: TRBV2; J: TRBJ1-1; DNA: TGTGCCAGCAGTGAAAACACTGAAGCTTTCTTT; CDR3: CASSENTEAFF
D: NA; size: NA; V: TRBV27; J: TRBJ1-1; DNA: TGTGCCAGCAGTTCTGCATTGGTGAACACTGAAGCTTTCTTT; CDR3: CASSSALVNTEAFF
D: NA; size: once; V: TRBV29-1; J: TRBJ1-1; DNA: TGCAGCGTTGATTTAGGCAGCGGATCGGGCACTGAAGCTTTCTTT; CDR3: CSVDLGSGSGTEAFF
D: NA; size: NA; V: TRBV7-7; J: TRBJ2-3; DNA: TGTGCCAGCAGCCGTACTGGCACAGATACGCAGTATTTT; CDR3: CASSRTGTDTQYF
D: NA; size: NA; V: TRBV5-1; J: TRBJ1-2; DNA: TGCGCCAGCAGCTTGGCGCCGATCGACCCTGGCTACACCTTC; CDR3: CASSLAPIDPGYTF
D: TRBD2; size: NA; V: TRBV10-3; J: TRBJ2-1; DNA: TGTGCCATCAGTGAGTCCTCAAAGCGCGGGAGCTCCTACAATGAGCAGTTCTTC; CDR3: CAISESSKRGSSYNEQFF
D: TRBD2; size: NA; V: TRBV4-1; J: TRBJ2-4; DNA: TGCGCCAGCAGCCAAGGGCGGGAGCGCGAAAACATTCAGTACTTC; CDR3: CASSQGRERENIQYF
D: TRBD1; size: once; V: TRBV5-8; J: TRBJ1-6; DNA: TGTGCCAGCCAGGGGGTGGCTAATTCACCCCTCCACTTT; CDR3: CASQGVANSPLHF
D: NA; size: once; V: TRBV7-9; J: TRBJ1-1; DNA: TGTGCCAGCAGCTTAGGTGGGACTGTCACTGAAGCTTTCTTT; CDR3: CASSLGGTVTEAFF
D: NA; size: NA; V: TRBV11-2; J: TRBJ1-1; DNA: TGTGCCAGCAGCTTAGTGGGGACAACTGAAGCTTTCTTT; CDR3: CASSLVGTTEAFF
D: TRBD2; size: NA; V: TRBV5-1; J: TRBJ2-7; DNA: TGCGCCAGCAGCTTTGGGCTAGCGGGAGCCTACGAGCAGTACTTC; CDR3: CASSFGLAGAYEQYF
D: NA; size: NA; V: TRBV14; J: TRBJ2-3; DNA: TGTGCCAGCAGCCTTTTCCAGGCGGATACGCAGTATTTT; CDR3: CASSLFQADTQYF
D: NA; size: NA; V: TRBV4-1; J: TRBJ1-1; DNA: TGCGCCAGCAGCCACCAAACAGGAGCCTCGAACACTGAAGCTTTCTTT; CDR3: CASSHQTGASNTEAFF
D: NA; size: NA; V: TRBV9; J: TRBJ1-2; DNA: TGTGCCAGCAGCGCGCGTGGGGTGGGAGTAGATGGCTACACCTTC; CDR3: CASSARGVGVDGYTF
D: TRBD1; size: NA; V: TRBV6-5; J: TRBJ1-2; DNA: TGTGCCAGCAGTTACTTGACAGGGGGGTATGACTACACCTTC; CDR3: CASSYLTGGYDYTF
D: NA; size: NA; V: TRBV2; J: TRBJ2-7; DNA: TGTGCCAGCAGTGACCCAGTCTCATTCGGGATTTACGAGCAGTACTTC; CDR3: CASSDPVSFGIYEQYF
D: NA; size: NA; V: TRBV5-1; J: TRBJ1-4; DNA: TGCGCCAGCAGCTTGGGGTCCGGCGGGGCGGGTGAAAAACTGTTTTTT; CDR3: CASSLGSGGAGEKLFF
D: TRBD1; size: NA; V: TRBV6-1; J: TRBJ2-2; DNA: TGTGCCAGCAGTGCTCCCACAGGGGGCTTGGGTACCGGGGAGCTGTTTTTT; CDR3: CASSAPTGGLGTGELFF
D: TRBD2; size: NA; V: TRBV6-1; J: TRBJ2-5; DNA: TGTGCCAGCAGTGGAGGGACTAGCGGGGGCCCCCCGGAGACCCAGTACTTC; CDR3: CASSGGTSGGPPETQYF
D: NA; size: NA; V: TRBV3-1/TRBV3-2; J: TRBJ2-4; DNA: TGTGCCAGCAGCCAAGGGGAAAGGGCATCCAAAAACATTCAGTACTTC; CDR3: CASSQGERASKNIQYF
D: TRBD1; size: NA; V: TRBV19; J: TRBJ1-5; DNA: TGTGCCACAAATCCCGGGACAGGGTCACTGGCTAATCAGCCCCAGCATTTT; CDR3: CATNPGTGSLANQPQHF
D: NA; size: NA; V: TRBV5-6; J: TRBJ2-1; DNA: TGTGCCAGCGACAGCGTCCAAGGCAGCTCCTACAATGAGCAGTTCTTC; CDR3: CASDSVQGSSYNEQFF